This paragraph reports one TCR beta chain. What it binds is not known. Through a sample-barcoded 5' primer and a J-beta primer mix, a second PCR was run for roughly 7 to 11 cycles. TCRdb called the 5' RACE reads again in MiXCR, with one record for every CDR3 protein. Among about 1.8 million distinct CDR3 sequences listed, 49% were seen once. These data are taken from a study of blood T cells in healthy people across ages. The study's findings and limits: Comparison with aged donors showed that long-lived donors had more naive CD4+ cells and higher diversity. Roughly linearly, TCR beta diversity per million T cells fell as age increased.

CDR1 is SGHTA, CDR2 FQGNSA, per germline. J lost 4 bases, V lost 4 bases, and 6 bases had no gene match. The CDR3 is 15 amino acids. This receptor was obtained from a middle-aged woman in good health. V usage is TRBV7-2 and J usage is TRBJ2-3; the match to TRBD1 covers 9 bases. Sequencing was performed on blood. The chain's CDR3 is CASSWGQGWADTQYF. In nucleotides, the CDR3 is TGTGCCAGCAGCTGGGGACAGGGATGGGCAGATACGCAGTATTTT.